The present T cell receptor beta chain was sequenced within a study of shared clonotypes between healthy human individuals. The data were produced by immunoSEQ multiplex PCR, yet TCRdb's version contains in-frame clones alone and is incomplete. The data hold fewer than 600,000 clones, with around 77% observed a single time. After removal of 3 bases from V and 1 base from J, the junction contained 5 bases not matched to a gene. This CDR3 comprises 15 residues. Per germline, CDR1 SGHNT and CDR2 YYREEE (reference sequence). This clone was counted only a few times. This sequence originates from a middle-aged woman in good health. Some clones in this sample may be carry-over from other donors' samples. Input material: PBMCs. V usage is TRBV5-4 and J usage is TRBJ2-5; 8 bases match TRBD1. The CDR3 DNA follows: TGTGCCAGCAGCTCCCGACAGGGGACCCAAGAGACCCAGTACTTC. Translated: CASSSRQGTQETQYF.